The T cell receptor (beta chain) under discussion was sequenced for a study of T and B cells in COVID-19 patients. Whole-study findings and limits: Active COVID-19 showed highly clonal TRB repertoires; recovery showed diversity and richness above healthy donors.

Multiplex PCR with BIOMED2 TRB-A/B primer pools amplified TRB rearrangements. In TCRdb, the multiplex PCR reads were re-called with MiXCR into one record per CDR3 protein. The sample shows more than 7,500 distinct CDR3 sequences, under 30% of them seen only once. TRB was amplified from about 260-540 ng of blood genomic DNA. This CDR3 region has 15 residues. The V and J ends lost 5 bases and 0 bases respectively, with 12 bases between them. Germline assignment: CDR1 SGHAT and CDR2 FQDESV (reference sequence). Turning to this clonotype: The antigen remains unidentified.

The TCR sequence derives from a human donor with active COVID-19. The chain uses TRBV11-1 and TRBJ2-3; D call uncertain. Sequencing was performed on blood. In DNA form, the CDR3 reads TGTGCCAGCAGCCCCGTCAGGCTCAGCACAGATACGCAGTATTTT. Its translation is CASSPVRLSTDTQYF.